This T cell receptor (beta chain) was found in a study of beta chain features in type 1 diabetes. Whole-study results and caveats: Whether HLA type affects TCRB rearrangement stayed undetermined in the present work. Patients and controls would be equally affected if PCR favored shorter templates.

Regarding this clone: The antigen remains unidentified.

Reverse transcription of all isolated RNA meant that expressed TCRB transcripts were sequenced. Profiling relied on immunoSEQ multiplex PCR, and the TCRdb table lists in-frame clones only, not all of them. The table has approximately 340,000 clones, approximately 15% seen once. Each donor gave one heparinised blood draw averaging roughly 100 mL. The sample comprised naive CD4+ T cells from blood. The origin of this receptor is a woman aged 18 to 35 in good health.

CDR3 sequence reads: CASSDSGRRNEQFF. CDR3 sequence (DNA): TGTGCCAGCAGTGATAGCGGGAGGCGGAATGAGCAGTTCTTC. The chain employs TRBV6-4 and TRBJ2-1; 10 bases match TRBD2. The V gene end was trimmed by 3 bases and the J gene end by 7 bases; junction bases not matched to a gene: 3. In germline, CDR1 is MRHNA, CDR2 SNTAGT. The CDR3 contains 14 residues.